This T cell receptor beta chain was obtained from a study of T cell repertoires in cytomegalovirus infection. Study-wide context: Peptides in the study included HLA-C-restricted and HLA-B-restricted CMV epitopes. Public signatures in TCR beta pointed to CMV infection and matching HLA type. Points from the study as a whole: Cumulative frequency of public TCR beta families picked out carriers of CMV plus the relevant HLA. Clonotype analysis showed dominance of the ex vivo response by HLA-C-restricted CMV-specific TCR beta clonotypes.

For this clonotype: Its specificity is not known.

TCRdb fed the reads into MiXCR, producing one record per CDR3 protein. Here the sample spans around 900,000 distinct CDR3 sequences, roughly 30% being singletons. Germline V gene sequence: CDR1 MNHEY, CDR2 SVGEGT. The CDR3 has 14 residues. Trimming cost V 5 bases and J 7 bases; bases outside gene matches: 7. The genes are TRBV6-2 or TRBV6-3 and TRBJ2-1, with TRBD1 matching over 8 bases. The clonotype originates from a human donor in good health (CMV status not recorded). Some clones in this sample may be carry-over from other donors' samples. Sequences were derived from cultured CD8+ T cells from PBMCs, sampled from culture after CMV antigen stimulation. CDR3 bases: TGTGCCAGCAGTCAGGGGGCGAAGGGTAATGAGCAGTTCTTC. It encodes CASSQGAKGNEQFF.